Presented here are 18 T cell receptor beta chains from one specimen sequenced in a study of shared clonotypes between healthy human individuals (dated by TCRdb to about 2020). Receptor amplification or capture employed the immunoSEQ multiplex PCR assay. Not all clones reach the TCRdb copy of this immuneACCESS table, which keeps in-frame sequences only. Checked studies attribute under half of the gap to unresolved V genes and leave the rest unexplained. The sample table holds around 2,100,000 clones, of which approximately 94% were seen once. Less than 1.5% of the sample lies in the top ten. CD8 naive samples consisted of CD45RO-negative cells that were positively selected for CCR7, yielding a CD45RA+CCR7+ population without TemRA cells. The sample was naive CD8+ T cells sorted from blood. The sample's cell subset or site label is to be understood as: CD45RA+CCR7+. These receptor sequences come from a man between 18 and 35 years old in good health.

The chain recombines TRBV5-1 with TRBJ1-6; D gene ambiguous. From germline, CDR1 is SGHRS and CDR2 YFSETQ. Trimming cost V 1 base and J 9 bases, with 11 bases left between them. This CDR3 comprises 14 residues. The CDR3 region has the DNA TGCGCCAGCAGCTTGTTAGGTTTCGGTTCACCCCTCCACTTT. Encoded protein: CASSLLGFGSPLHF. Full variable domain (missing parts from reference TRBV5-1 and TRBJ1-6): KAGVTQTPRYLIKTRGQQVTLSCSPISGHRSVSWYQQTPGQGLQFLFEYFSETQRNKGNFPGRFSGRQFSNSRSEMNVSTLELGDSALYLCASSLLGFGSPLHFGNGTRLTVT.

This chain uses TRBV7-8 with TRBJ2-2; possible D gene TRBD2, 6 bases. Germline V gene data show CDR1 as SGHVS and CDR2 as FQNEAQ. Trimming stripped 1 base from V and 2 bases from J, with 14 bases between. The CDR3 loop spans 17 amino acids. DNA of the CDR3: TGTGCCAGCAGCTTAGGAATACCGGGAGATAACACCGGGGAGCTGTTTTTT. Residues: CASSLGIPGDNTGELFF. The variable domain in full, completed from reference TRBV7-8 and TRBJ2-2, reads GAGVSQSPRYKVAKRGQDVALRCDPISGHVSLFWYQQALGQGPEFLTYFQNEAQLDKSGLPSDRFFAERPEGSVSTLKIQRTQQEDSAVYLCASSLGIPGDNTGELFFGEGSRLTVL.

The chain carries TRBV4-3 and TRBJ2-5, with 9 bases aligning to TRBD2. The germline V gene encodes CDR1 LGHNA and CDR2 YSLEER. Germline trimming cut 1 base from V and 5 bases from J; bases unmatched to any gene: 5. The CDR3 consists of 15 residues. CDR3 nucleotides: TGCGCCAGCAGCCAAGGGGGCGCGGGAGGGGAGACCCAGTACTTC. This translates into CASSQGGAGGETQYF.

V usage is TRBV4-2 and J usage is TRBJ1-3; D is perhaps TRBD1 (6 bases). In germline, CDR1 is LGHNA, CDR2 YNFKEQ. The ends were cut back, 0 bases at V and 4 bases at J, with 19 bases in the middle. The CDR3 has 18 amino acids. In DNA, the CDR3 is TGTGCCAGCAGCCAAGATGGGGTCACGGGGGGCCCCGGAAACACCATATATTTT. Protein product: CASSQDGVTGGPGNTIYF.

In DNA form, the CDR3 reads TGTGCCAGCAGCCTTCAACCGGGACAGGGACTTATGAACACTGAAGCTTTCTTT. Translation: CASSLQPGQGLMNTEAFF. V usage is TRBV14 and J usage is TRBJ1-1, with 9 bases lining up with TRBD1. In germline, CDR1 is SGHDN, CDR2 FVKESK. Trimming took 4 bases from V and 0 from J; bases not matched to a gene: 12. This CDR3 spans 18 amino acids. The complete variable domain, with remaining parts taken from reference TRBV14 and TRBJ1-1, reads EAGVTQFPSHSVIEKGQTVTLRCDPISGHDNLYWYRRVMGKEIKFLLHFVKESKQDESGMPNNRFLAERTGGTYSTLKVQPAELEDSGVYFCASSLQPGQGLMNTEAFFGQGTRLTVV.

Comments on this clone: Other DNA sequences in this specimen translate into the identical CDR3. The chain couples TRBV9 to TRBJ2-7; the match to TRBD1 covers 7 bases. Germline CDR1 SGDLS, CDR2 YYNGEE. The length of the CDR3 is 13 residues. The junction had 2 bases not matched to a gene; V was cut back by 3 bases and J by 2 bases. The CDR3 bases are TGTGCCAGCAGCGCCACAGGGGCCTACGAGCAGTACTTC. It is translated as CASSATGAYEQYF.

The chain has TRBV2 and TRBJ2-1, with D unresolved. CDR1 and CDR2 (germline): SNHLY, FYNNEI. Trimming left V 0 bases short and J 2 bases short, with 11 bases between. There are 16 residues in the CDR3. CDR3 sequence: CASSEALTGPYNEQFF. CDR3 sequence (DNA): TGTGCCAGCAGTGAAGCGTTAACGGGCCCCTACAATGAGCAGTTCTTC.

The J gene is TRBJ2-7, the V gene TRBV27; 10 positions match TRBD1. This CDR3 comprises 14 residues. V lost 6 bases and J lost 2; bases outside the gene matches: 4. Germline V gene lookup returns CDR1 MNHEY and CDR2 SMNVEV (reference sequence). This CDR3 is CASSHGTGAYEQYF. CDR3 DNA sequence: TGTGCCAGCAGCCATGGGACAGGGGCCTACGAGCAGTACTTC.

This chain's CDR3 is CASSQAVNYGYTF. The CDR3 region has the DNA TGCGCCAGCAGCCAAGCCGTAAACTATGGCTACACCTTC. The rearrangement uses TRBV4-1 and TRBJ1-2, with D unresolved. CDR1 MGHRA and CDR2 YSYEKL come from the germline V gene. The CDR3 runs 13 residues. Trimming removed 1 base at V and 2 bases at J, with 5 bases between.

The V gene is TRBV7-9, the J gene TRBJ2-1, with D perhaps TRBD2 (5 bases). Germline V CDR1 and CDR2: SEHNR, FQNEAQ (reference sequence). The CDR3 length is 15 residues. V lost 9 bases to trimming and J lost 6 bases, with 21 bases between them. CDR3 DNA sequence: TGTGCCAGTACGTCTTCTCGCGGGTCGGTCAATGAGCAGTTCTTC. Translating it yields CASTSSRGSVNEQFF. Based on the CDR3 plus reference TRBV7-9 and TRBJ2-1, the full variable domain is DTGVSQNPRHKITKRGQNVTFRCDPISEHNRLYWYRQTLGQGPEFLTYFQNEAQLEKSRLLSDRFSAERPKGSFSTLEIQRTEQGDSAMYLCASTSSRGSVNEQFFGPGTRLTVL.

This chain connects TRBV6-6 to TRBJ2-5; 9 bases fit TRBD2. Germline values: CDR1 MNHNY, CDR2 SVGAGI (reference sequence). V shed 4 bases, J shed 4 bases, and the junction held 7 bases outside the gene matches. The CDR3 runs 15 residues. The CDR3 DNA reads as TGTGCCAGCAGTTCTATAGCGGGAGTAGGAGAGACCCAGTACTTC. It is translated as CASSSIAGVGETQYF.

To note about this clone: Compared with germline, one end of the junction differs, possibly owing to a read error. V usage is TRBV7-2 and J usage is TRBJ2-7; TRBD2 aligns across 13 bases. The CDR3 is 13 residues long. Germline-derived CDR1 and CDR2 are SGHTA and FQGNSA. For the CDR3, the DNA is TGTGCCAGCAGCCCCGGACTAGCGGGGGACTGGGACTTC. This encodes CASSPGLAGDWDF.

The chain combines TRBV5-6 with TRBJ2-1; 9 nucleotides agree with TRBD1. CDR1 is SGHDT and CDR2 is YYEEEE in the germline V gene. Trimming removed 3 bases from V and 10 bases from J; junction bases left unmatched: 5. This CDR3 region has 13 residues. CDR3 residues: CASSWTGAEEQFF. The CDR3 DNA is TGTGCCAGCAGCTGGACAGGGGCTGAGGAGCAGTTCTTC.

V gene TRBV2 combines with J gene TRBJ1-2; 7 nucleotides line up with TRBD1. The CDR3 has 14 amino acids. CDR1 and CDR2 from the germline V gene are SNHLY and FYNNEI. The junction had 5 bases not matched to a gene; V was cut back by 3 bases and J by 4 bases. The DNA for the CDR3 is TGTGCCAGCAGTGACCAACAGGGGAGCTATGGCTACACCTTC. Translation: CASSDQQGSYGYTF. The entire variable domain, with the rest obtained from reference TRBV2 and TRBJ1-2, is as follows: EPEVTQTPSHQVTQMGQEVILRCVPISNHLYFYWYRQILGQKVEFLVSFYNNEISEKSEIFDDQFSVERPDGSNFTLKIRSTKLEDSAMYFCASSDQQGSYGYTFGSGTRLTVV.

The chain couples TRBV15 to TRBJ2-3; D is uncertain. Germline assignment: CDR1 LNHNV and CDR2 YYDKDF (reference sequence). Trimming shortened V by 8 bases and J by 0 bases, and 15 bases separated the two germline ends. The CDR3 totals 15 residues. In nucleotides, the CDR3 is TGTGCCACCGGACCTGGTGGGGATAGCACAGATACGCAGTATTTT. Its translation: CATGPGGDSTDTQYF.

About this clone: Different DNA sequences within this sample yield the same CDR3. The chain uses TRBV27 and TRBJ2-3; D remains ambiguous. Germline V lookup: CDR1 MNHEY, CDR2 SMNVEV (reference sequence). This CDR3 region has 12 residues. V gave up 6 bases and J gave up 5 bases, with 9 bases separating them. In DNA, the CDR3 is TGTGCCAGCAGCTTTTTTCGAGATACGCAGTATTTT. It codes for CASSFFRDTQYF.

V gene TRBV29-1 combines with J gene TRBJ2-1; the match to TRBD2 covers 13 bases. In germline, CDR1 is SQVTM, CDR2 ANQGSEA. V lost 1 base, J lost 8 bases, and 8 bases stayed unmatched. This CDR3 comprises 16 residues. This CDR3 reads CSVEVFGLAGVHEQFF. The DNA for the CDR3 is TGCAGCGTTGAAGTATTTGGACTAGCGGGAGTCCATGAGCAGTTCTTC.

The rearrangement links TRBV11-3 to TRBJ2-7; TRBD2 might be the D (5 bases). The CDR3 runs to 13 residues. Looked up from germline, CDR1 is SGHNT and CDR2 is YENEEA. Trimming removed 1 base at V and 4 bases at J, with 8 bases between. The CDR3 DNA sequence: TGTGCCAGCAGCTTAGGGCTAGCTTACGAGCAGTACTTC. Translated: CASSLGLAYEQYF.